The rows below give T cell receptor beta chains drawn from one sample of a study of identical twins. TCRdb processed the 5' RACE reads anew with MiXCR; each CDR3 protein has one entry. Among roughly 290,000 distinct CDR3 sequences listed, roughly 10% were seen once. This sample was shared with a second study, whose subject was yellow fever vaccine responses in identical twins.

Sequenced sample: CD8+ T cells sorted from blood. The source is a woman in her late teens or twenties in good health. The CDR3 runs from the conserved cysteine through the conserved F or W. D genes are given only for firm matches. Some rows mark clone size as missing; the rest say once, few, many or name a class of expanded clone.

D	J	size	V	DNA	CDR3
TRBD1	TRBJ1-1	many	TRBV30	TGTGCCTGGGGACAGGTCCTGACTGAAGCTTTCTTT	CAWGQVLTEAFF
NA	TRBJ1-1	NA	TRBV6-5	TGTGCCAGCAGCCCAGGACAGCCTGAAGCTTTCTTT	CASSPGQPEAFF
TRBD2	TRBJ2-3	few	TRBV7-8	TGTGCCAGCAGCTTAGCGACGGGGCGGGAGGGTCCTGAAGAAGGAGATACGCAGTATTTT	CASSLATGREGPEEGDTQYF
TRBD1	TRBJ2-1	few	TRBV2	TGTGCCAGCACGGCTACCGGGACAGGGACCTACAATGAGCAGTTCTTC	CASTATGTGTYNEQFF
TRBD1	TRBJ1-1	many	TRBV7-8	TGTGCCAGCAGCCCCCCCGGGACAGGGGGTACTGAAGCTTTCTTT	CASSPPGTGGTEAFF
NA	TRBJ2-7	NA	TRBV2	TGTGCCAGAAGTGACCGGGACTCGTCCTACGAGCAGTACTTC	CARSDRDSSYEQYF
NA	TRBJ2-5	many	TRBV29-1	TGCAGCGTTGAACAGGGAGAGGAGACCCAGTACTTC	CSVEQGEETQYF
TRBD1	TRBJ2-3	many	TRBV7-8	TGTGCCAGCAGCTTGTCCCGCGCCACCGGGACAGGGTCGCAGTATTTT	CASSLSRATGTGSQYF
NA	TRBJ2-3	many	TRBV15	TGTGCCACCAGCAGAGTGCCCGCAGGAAGGTTTACAGATACGCAGTATTTT	CATSRVPAGRFTDTQYF
TRBD2	TRBJ2-1	NA	TRBV12-3/TRBV12-4	TGTACCTGCTGTTTTATTAGCGGGGCCCCGAGCTCCTACAATGAGCAGTTCTTC	CTCCFISGAPSSYNEQFF
TRBD2	TRBJ2-5	many	TRBV7-8	TGTGCCAGCAGCTTACTAGCGGGGGGTTCAGAGACCCAGTACTTC	CASSLLAGGSETQYF
TRBD1	TRBJ2-7	NA	TRBV27	TGTGCCAGCAGTGCATCCGGGACAGGTTCCTACGAGCAGTACTTC	CASSASGTGSYEQYF
NA	TRBJ1-5	few	TRBV5-6	TGTGCCAGCAGCTTGTGGGGGCGCGATCAGCCCCAGCATTTT	CASSLWGRDQPQHF
TRBD2	TRBJ2-7	many	TRBV5-1	TGCGCCAGCACTCCGACTAGCACCTTCCCCTACGAGCAGTACTTC	CASTPTSTFPYEQYF
NA	TRBJ1-2	NA	TRBV2	TGTGCCAGCAGTGAAGGGAAGAACTATGGCTACACCTTC	CASSEGKNYGYTF
NA	TRBJ1-1	few	TRBV16	TGTGCCAGCAGCCCCTCGGGAGGGGTGAAAGAAGGTACTGAAGCTTTCTTT	CASSPSGGVKEGTEAFF
NA	TRBJ2-1	NA	TRBV4-3	TGCGCCAGCAGCCAAGGAAGAGGACTCTTCAATGAGCAGTTCTTC	CASSQGRGLFNEQFF
TRBD2	TRBJ2-2	few	TRBV20-1	TGCAGTGCACGACTAGCGGGACACACCGGGGAGCTGTTTTTT	CSARLAGHTGELFF
NA	TRBJ2-1	NA	TRBV19	TGTGCCAGTAGTAGTGACATAAGCTCCTACAATGAGCAGTTCTTC	CASSSDISSYNEQFF
TRBD2	TRBJ2-3	NA	TRBV6-1	TGTGCCAGCAGTGAAGCCCCGGCCGGGGGGGGGGCAGATACGCAGTATTTT	CASSEAPAGGGADTQYF
NA	TRBJ1-6	many	TRBV28	TGTGCCAGCAGTTTAGGTCTCCAAGTCAACTCACCCCTCCACTTT	CASSLGLQVNSPLHF
NA	TRBJ2-1	few	TRBV29-1	TGCAGCGTTGAAGAATGGGGAGGGCAGTTCTTC	CSVEEWGGQFF
TRBD1	TRBJ2-3	many	TRBV3-1	TGTGCCAGCAGCCCTATCGTAGGGGGCGCAGATACGCAGTATTTT	CASSPIVGGADTQYF
NA	TRBJ1-5	NA	TRBV6-6	TGTGCCAGCAGTTACGGGGAAAATCAGCCCCAGCATTTT	CASSYGENQPQHF
TRBD1	TRBJ2-5	NA	TRBV4-3	TGCGCCAGCAGCCAAGAGACAGGGTTGGAAGAGACCCAGTACTTC	CASSQETGLEETQYF